A selection of T cell receptor beta chains follows, all from one sample in a study of early stage breast cancer tumors. Repertoires were generated with immunoSEQ multiplex PCR, while TCRdb's copy carries only in-frame clones and drops some. The sample lists approximately 52,000 clones, about 80% occurring once. Sequenced sample: blood. The receptors shown here come from a person in their fifties with breast cancer. Each CDR3 is given with its conserved first and last residue. The order of the fields is clone size, J gene, V gene, D gene, CDR3 DNA, CDR3 protein. A D gene is named only where the DNA matches it firmly. Not every row has a clone size; where given, it reads once, few, many or a size class.

size: NA
J: TRBJ2-7
V: TRBV4-3
D: TRBD1
DNA: TGCGCCAGCAGCCAAGCGGACAGGGGATACGAGCAGTACTTC
CDR3: CASSQADRGYEQYF

size: NA
J: TRBJ1-1
V: TRBV5-6
D: NA
DNA: TGTGCCAGCAGCTTGGGTAGGAACACTGAAGCTTTCTTT
CDR3: CASSLGRNTEAFF

size: NA
J: TRBJ2-3
V: TRBV9
D: TRBD1
DNA: TGTGCCAGCAGCCCTTACGGGACAGGGACATCAGATACGCAGTATTTT
CDR3: CASSPYGTGTSDTQYF

size: few
J: TRBJ1-6
V: TRBV28
D: NA
DNA: TGTGCCAGCAGGACAGGTCGGAAATCACCCCTCCACTTT
CDR3: CASRTGRKSPLHF

size: NA
J: TRBJ1-2
V: TRBV2
D: NA
DNA: TGTGCCAGCGGTCGGCGAACAGGGAACTATGGCTACACCTTC
CDR3: CASGRRTGNYGYTF

size: NA
J: TRBJ1-1
V: TRBV27
D: NA
DNA: TGTGCCAGCAGGTCCGGGACGAACACTGAAGCTTTCTTT
CDR3: CASRSGTNTEAFF

size: NA
J: TRBJ2-3
V: TRBV7-2
D: NA
DNA: TGTGCCAGCAGCTTAGCTTTGGGGATCTGGTCAGATACGCAGTATTTT
CDR3: CASSLALGIWSDTQYF

size: NA
J: TRBJ2-2
V: TRBV25-1
D: NA
DNA: TGTGCCAGCAGGACAGAGAACACCGGGGAGCTGTTTTTT
CDR3: CASRTENTGELFF

size: NA
J: TRBJ1-6
V: TRBV25-1
D: NA
DNA: TGTGCCAGCAGTGAATTCGTAGGTTATAATTCACCCCTCCACTTT
CDR3: CASSEFVGYNSPLHF

size: NA
J: TRBJ1-2
V: TRBV7-2
D: NA
DNA: TGTGCCAGCAGCTTAACCAGTGGGGTGGGCGGCGGGGGCTACACCTTC
CDR3: CASSLTSGVGGGGYTF